Following are 21 T cell receptor beta chains from one sample sequenced in a study of CD8 T cells in ankylosing spondylitis. MiXCR, applied by TCRdb to the 5' RACE reads, yields one record per CDR3 protein. The sample yields tens of thousands of distinct CDR3 sequences, roughly 30% seen once. The sequenced sample consisted of blood, either unsorted or a sorted T cell fraction (not recorded which). Source of these receptors: a male donor with ankylosing spondylitis or in good health (not recorded which).

This clonotype was observed a few times. The chain carries TRBV18 and TRBJ1-4; 10 bases are a match to TRBD1. This CDR3 has 14 residues. Germline V gives CDR1 KGHSH, CDR2 LQKENI. V was pared by 3 bases and J by 8 bases, with 3 bases of the junction left unmatched. The CDR3 loop is CASSPGQGEEKLFF. CDR3 nucleotides: TGTGCCAGCTCACCCGGACAGGGGGAAGAAAAACTGTTTTTT.

This clonotype was detected a few times. This rearrangement joins TRBV7-4 to TRBJ1-4, with D possibly TRBD1 on 5 matching bases. The CDR3 is 14 amino acids. The germline CDR1 and CDR2 sequences are SGHVT and SQSDAQ. With 4 bases removed from V and 6 bases from J, the gap between germline ends came to 12 bases. CDR3 in amino acids: CASSSRQTDEKLFF. The CDR3 DNA follows: TGTGCCAGCAGCTCGAGACAGACGGATGAAAAACTGTTTTTT.

Ten or more counts support this clonotype. The CDR3, as DNA: TGTGCCAGCAGGGACTACGAGCAGTACTTC. Protein sequence: CASRDYEQYF. J is TRBJ2-7 and V is TRBV12-3 or TRBV12-4, with unresolved D. The CDR3 is 10 amino acids. Trimming stripped 6 bases from V and 3 bases from J, with 3 bases between.

The V call is TRBV20-1, the J call TRBJ1-5, with D uncertain. Trimming shortened V by 1 base and J by 4 bases, and 5 bases separated the two germline ends. The germline CDR1 and CDR2 sequences are DFQATT and SNEGSKA (reference sequence). The CDR3 consists of 12 residues. CDR3 residues: CSARGENQPQHF. The CDR3 DNA sequence: TGCAGTGCTAGAGGGGAGAATCAGCCCCAGCATTTT.

J is TRBJ2-7 and V is TRBV7-9; 7 bases map to TRBD1. V lost 5 bases and J lost 5; bases outside the gene matches: 15. Germline CDR1 is SEHNR and CDR2 is FQNEAQ (reference sequence). CDR3 length: 16 amino acids. The DNA of the CDR3 is TGTGCCAGCAGCCCCCGGCGGACAGGTGCGGTCGACGAGCAGTACGTC. Translating gives CASSPRRTGAVDEQYV.

The chain employs TRBV27 and TRBJ1-3; D is perhaps TRBD1 (5 bases). Germline V gives CDR1 MNHEY, CDR2 SMNVEV (reference sequence). Trimming took 7 bases from V and 0 from J, leaving 10 bases between them. The length of the CDR3 is 14 residues. CDR3 coding DNA: TGTGCCAGCATGCGGGGCCACTCTGGAAACACCATATATTTT. Residues: CASMRGHSGNTIYF.

This clonotype has only a few counts. The genes are TRBV7-8 and TRBJ2-7, with 9 bases lining up with TRBD2. J gave up 3 bases and V 5 bases, and 14 bases lay outside the gene matches. Germline assignment: CDR1 SGHVS and CDR2 FQNEAQ. The CDR3 length is 17 residues. In nucleotides, the CDR3 is TGTGCCAGCAGCCCCCGGGTAGCGGGAGAGTACCTCTACGAGCAGTACTTC. This sequence encodes CASSPRVAGEYLYEQYF.

This clonotype was observed a few times. V gene TRBV9 combines with J gene TRBJ1-6, with 8 bases aligning to TRBD1. The germline gives CDR1 SGDLS, CDR2 YYNGEE. V dropped 7 bases and J dropped 5; count of bases not matched to a gene: 2. The CDR3 covers 13 residues. The CDR3 coding sequence is TGTGCCAGCCAGGGACAGGATAATTCACCCCTCCACTTT. Protein product: CASQGQDNSPLHF. The full variable domain, its missing parts supplied by reference TRBV9 and TRBJ1-6, is DSGVTQTPKHLITATGQRVTLRCSPRSGDLSVYWYQQSLDQGLQFLIQYYNGEERAKGNILERFSAQQFPDLHSELNLSSLELGDSALYFCASQGQDNSPLHFGNGTRLTVT.

The gene calls are TRBV29-1 and TRBJ1-1; 7 nucleotides match TRBD1. This CDR3 spans 15 amino acids. Per germline, CDR1 SQVTM and CDR2 ANQGSEA. The trim removed 6 bases at V and 0 bases at J, leaving 10 bases unmatched. The CDR3 here is CSVGGTALMNTEAFF. The CDR3 DNA reads TGCAGCGTGGGAGGGACAGCATTGATGAACACTGAAGCTTTCTTT. Combining the CDR3 with reference TRBV29-1 and TRBJ1-1 gives the whole variable domain SAVISQKPSRDICQRGTSLTIQCQVDSQVTMMFWYRQQPGQSLTLIATANQGSEATYESGFVIDKFPISRPNLTFSTLTVSNMSPEDSSIYLCSVGGTALMNTEAFFGQGTRLTVV.

This clonotype was seen more than once but under ten times. The V call is TRBV20-1, the J call TRBJ2-7; D is unclear. The CDR3 consists of 11 residues. Germline V gene sequence: CDR1 DFQATT, CDR2 SNEGSKA (reference sequence). V was clipped by 3 bases and J by 3 bases, with 6 bases between them. The CDR3 DNA is TGCAGTGCTAGTTGGAACTACGAGCAGTACTTC. Translation gives CSASWNYEQYF.

J is TRBJ1-1 and V is TRBV9; the D gene is possibly TRBD1 (5 bases). Per germline, CDR1 SGDLS and CDR2 YYNGEE. The germline V and J ends were trimmed by 0 bases and 10 bases, with 7 bases remaining between them. The CDR3 runs 11 residues. The CDR3 DNA reads TGTGCCAGCAGCGTAGTGGGACGAGCTTTCTTT. Translating gives CASSVVGRAFF.

This chain joins TRBV30 and TRBJ2-7; 11 bases align to TRBD2. The CDR3 spans 15 residues. V shed 6 bases and J 0 bases; nucleotides not matched to a gene: 7. Per the germline V gene, CDR1 is GTSNPN and CDR2 is SVGIG (reference sequence). CDR3 residues: CACQTSGMRSYEQYF. CDR3 nucleotide sequence: TGTGCCTGTCAGACTAGCGGGATGCGCTCCTACGAGCAGTACTTC.

This clonotype was seen a handful of times. The rearrangement links TRBV12-3 or TRBV12-4 to TRBJ2-4, with 7 bases identical to TRBD1. The length of the CDR3 is 15 residues. The V and J ends lost 5 bases and 0 bases, in that order; junction bases with no gene match: 4. In nucleotides, the CDR3 is TGTGCCAGCAGTGGGACAGCACTAGCCAAAAACATTCAGTACTTC. Translated: CASSGTALAKNIQYF.

In this sample, this clonotype turned up a few times. The chain has TRBV5-1 and TRBJ1-2; no clear D. CDR3 size: 14 residues. CDR1 is SGHRS, CDR2 YFSETQ, per germline. Between the trimmed V and J ends, which lost 0 bases and 1 base, there was a span of 7 bases. DNA of the CDR3: TGCGCCAGCAGCTTGGACCTCCTTAACTATGGCTACACCTTC. Encoded protein: CASSLDLLNYGYTF.

The chain is built from TRBV20-1 and TRBJ2-2, with D unresolved. V dropped 1 base and J dropped 1 base, with 4 bases sitting between them. This CDR3 has 13 residues. Per germline, CDR1 DFQATT and CDR2 SNEGSKA (reference sequence). The CDR3 DNA is TGCAGTGCTAGAGGCGAGAACACCGGGGAGCTGTTTTTT. Protein: CSARGENTGELFF.

The chain combines TRBV28 with TRBJ2-3; D is possibly TRBD2 (6 bases). This CDR3 has 12 residues. Looked up from germline, CDR1 is MDHEN and CDR2 is SYDVKM. The V end lost 6 bases, the J end lost 6 bases, and 10 bases lay between the germline ends. The CDR3 sequence: CASRARGDTQYF. The CDR3 bases are TGTGCCAGCAGGGCCCGGGGGGATACGCAGTATTTT.

This clonotype was detected only a few times. V is TRBV20-1 and J is TRBJ2-3, with 8 bases aligning to TRBD2. This CDR3 has 15 amino acids. The V gene end was trimmed by 0 bases and the J gene end by 2 bases; junction bases not matched to a gene: 4. Germline V lookup: CDR1 DFQATT, CDR2 SNEGSKA (reference sequence). CDR3: CSARDSSGNTDTQYF. In nucleotides, the CDR3 is TGCAGTGCTAGAGACAGTAGCGGGAACACAGATACGCAGTATTTT.

The chain combines TRBV5-5 with TRBJ2-7, with D maybe TRBD1 (6 bases). The CDR3 has 11 residues. The V gene's germline CDR1 is SGHKS and CDR2 YYEKEE (reference sequence). V gave up 8 bases and J gave up 3 bases, with 9 bases separating them. CDR3 sequence: CARDSIYEQYV. CDR3 in DNA: TGTGCCAGGGACAGCATCTACGAGCAGTACGTC.

This clonotype was counted a few times. This rearrangement joins TRBV18 to TRBJ2-1; 10 positions match TRBD2. The V gene's germline CDR1 is KGHSH and CDR2 LQKENI. The CDR3 runs 18 residues. Germline trimming cut 3 bases from V and 0 bases from J; bases unmatched to any gene: 8. The CDR3 spells CASSPTSGEPFSYNEQFF. CDR3 DNA: TGTGCCAGCTCACCTACTAGCGGGGAGCCTTTCTCCTACAATGAGCAGTTCTTC.

In its sample, this clonotype was seen many times. This sequence joins TRBV15 and TRBJ2-1; D remains unclear. Trimming took off 0 bases at V and 7 bases at J, with 10 bases between the two ends. The CDR3 totals 14 residues. Germline V gene lookup returns CDR1 LNHNV and CDR2 YYDKDF (reference sequence). CDR3 sequence reads: CATSRDLSGNEQFF. DNA for the CDR3: TGTGCCACCAGCAGAGATCTTTCTGGGAATGAGCAGTTCTTC.

In this sample, this clonotype turned up many times. The J gene is TRBJ2-1, the V gene TRBV20-1; D gene uncertain. Germline V gene sequence: CDR1 DFQATT, CDR2 SNEGSKA (reference sequence). V was cut by 6 bases and J by 4 bases, with 7 bases left in between. CDR3 length equals 11 residues. The CDR3 loop is CSARQYNEQFF. The CDR3 DNA sequence: TGCAGTGCCAGACAATACAATGAGCAGTTCTTC.